Given below is one T cell receptor beta chain in context. The antigen this receptor binds is unknown. The record has no base qualities; no much larger clone is one base away. Systemically healthy Caucasian individuals from Russia, roughly 40 in total and aged about 6 to 90 years, were included as donors. Each donor gave about 9.8 milliliters of peripheral blood, drawn into EDTA-treated Vacutainer tubes. PBMCs were isolated by Ficoll-Paque density-gradient centrifugation, with at least 6 million obtained per sample. Trizol reagent was used to extract total RNA from PBMCs, with at least 6 micrograms per sample. For every donor, flow cytometry on a PBMC aliquot measured the percentage of naive CD45RAhigh/CD27high T cells. Library construction relied on 5' RACE. Sequencing instrument: Illumina HiSeq 2500. The second PCR ran for roughly 6 to 11 cycles and used a J-beta primer mix along with a sample-barcoded 5' primer. A unique molecular identifier was introduced onto each TCR beta cDNA molecule by a template-switch 5' adaptor carrying 12 random nucleotides. Each sample yielded at least 3 million CDR3-containing paired-end reads. First-strand cDNA was synthesized from all RNA with the Mint cDNA synthesis kit, primed by a TRBC-specific oligonucleotide. After uracil-DNA glycosylase treatment, a first 18-cycle PCR used universal primers M1SS and BC2_uni_R on all cDNA. Concerning the study's data processing: For normalization, 1 million high-quality reads were randomly selected from each sample, with every read carrying a distinct molecular identifier. Reads with shared molecular identifiers were discarded instead of being binned into consensus sequences. MiTCR, with a Q25 quality threshold and the strictest error-elimination algorithm, was used for CDR3 identification, clonotype clustering and error correction. A nonparametric unseen species model using Euler transformation provided a lower-bound estimate of total TCR beta diversity. Starting from the raw public reads, TCRdb applied fastp trimming at Q25, assembled clones with MiXCR and retained in-frame beta chains. Entries are consolidated by CDR3 protein sequence, retaining the most common genes and DNA. TCRdb, rather than the study authors, made the V and J calls. In all, the sample holds 1,500,000 or so distinct CDR3 sequences, and approximately 59% of those were seen once. 5% to 7% of the sample is in the top ten clones.

V is shortened by 5 bases, J by 9 bases, and the region joining them spans 11 bases. Based on the germline V gene, the CDR1 and CDR2 sequences are MGHDK and SYGVNS. Taken from cysteine to phenylalanine, the CDR3 has 12 residues. Only the CDR3 DNA is retained, 36 bases long and in frame from the first base. The sample originates from a study of blood T cells in healthy people across ages (dated by TCRdb to the mid-2010s). The study in broad terms: Template switching captured roughly one uniquely barcoded TCR beta cDNA molecule per two T cells in model experiments. Using deep sequencing normalized with unique cDNA molecular identifiers, the study measured how TCR beta repertoire diversity changes with age. Two additional independent replicas of 1 million unique cDNA reads from the same blood draw were analyzed for two donors (one aged 18 to 29 and one aged 80 or older). To avoid experimental bias, donors of different ages were randomly spread across the sequencing lanes. The donors were split into four age groups: young (average 16 years), middle-aged (over 35), aged (about 62) and long-lived (approximately 80). Overall results and qualifications from the work: Compared with the aged group, the long-lived group had more naive CD4+ T cells, fewer expanded clones and increased TCR diversity, a pattern suggesting age selection. Observed TCR beta diversity per million T cells fell roughly linearly with age, and a significant reduction was already apparent by age about 38. The CMV infection status of donors was not known, potentially confounding age-related changes in expanded clonotypes. The percentage of naive T cells measured by flow cytometry correlated strongly with observed TCR beta diversity. Bulk unsorted PBMC profiling prevented conclusive comparison of naive and antigen-experienced compartments. Estimates of total diversity based on one million sequenced T cells were regarded as lower bounds and as underestimates.

Sequenced material: blood. The receptor chain draws on TRBV25-1 and TRBJ2-1; the D segment cannot be called with confidence. This sequence was found in a man in his late teens or twenties in good health. Here the CDR3 is given as CASSFSQREQFF. The sequenced DNA: TGTGCCAGCAGTTTCTCCCAGCGTGAGCAGTTCTTC. Beyond the CDR3, the reference TRBV25-1 and TRBJ2-1 genes provide the residues; the full variable domain reads: EADIYQTPRYLVIGTGKKITLECSQTMGHDKMYWYQQDPGMELHLIHYSYGVNSTEKGDLSSESTVSRIRTEHFPLTLESARPSHTSQYLCASSFSQREQFFGPGTRLTVL.